This T cell receptor beta chain appears in the sequencing data of a study of OX40 agonist ivuxolimab in advanced cancers. About the study: Checkpoint inhibitors had been given previously to roughly 36% of patients. Partial responses were achieved by three patients: one hepatocellular carcinoma, two cutaneous melanoma. Notes on the study in general: Averaged across samples, CD8+ T cells carried more expanded clones than CD4+ did. Expanded peripheral T-cell antigen specificity went undetermined.

As concerns this clone: Its antigen remains unidentified.

Data came from immunoSEQ multiplex PCR; TCRdb stores just in-frame clones and leaves some out. The sample records fewer than 45,000 clones, around four fifths being singletons. Trimming removed 2 bases at V and 4 bases at J, with 8 bases between. Per germline, CDR1 SGHTA and CDR2 FQGNSA. The CDR3 has 13 residues. The starting material was CD4+ or CD8+ T cells sorted from blood, obtained in a trial of the OX40 agonist ivuxolimab. The chain is built from TRBV7-2 and TRBJ2-5; D unresolved. This receptor was obtained from an adult with an advanced solid tumor such as melanoma, head and neck, liver or kidney cancer. CDR3 sequence reads: CASSLRRLETQYF. In nucleotides, the CDR3 is TGTGCCAGCAGCTTACGGCGTTTAGAGACCCAGTACTTC.